This section outlines one T cell receptor beta chain sequence together with its context. What it binds is unknown. The sample comes from a study of T cells in Graves' hyperthyroidism and ophthalmopathy. Study-level information: Prior to any treatment, at the point of initial diagnosis, peripheral blood was collected.

The study left out patients who had uncontrolled infection, other autoimmune disease, pregnancy or lactation. Overall study findings and caveats: Blood also contained most expanded thyroid clonotypes above 0.001.

Using RNA transcripts as the source, TCR beta CDR3 regions were amplified. First-round RT-PCR targeting the TCR CDR3 was performed with the HTBI primer set. TCRdb reprocessed the multiplex PCR reads with MiXCR, giving one entry per CDR3 protein. The repertoire holds about 150,000 distinct CDR3 sequences, over 20% seen once, with 60% to 80% in the top ten. Germline-derived CDR1 and CDR2 are SGHNT and YENEEA. Germline trimming cut 0 bases from V and 0 bases from J; bases unmatched to any gene: 3. This CDR3 spans 17 amino acids. The source is a woman between 50 and 59 years old with Graves' hyperthyroidism that later progressed to Graves' ophthalmopathy. Sequenced: blood. This sequence joins TRBV11-3 and TRBJ2-3, with 10 bases matching TRBD2. CDR3 nucleotides: TGTGCCAGCAGCTTAGAAGGTAGCGGGGGGAGCACAGATACGCAGTATTTT. It yields the protein CASSLEGSGGSTDTQYF.